One sample yielded the 29 T cell receptor beta chains listed below, sequenced in a study of blood T cell repertoires in COVID-19. Some clones are missing from TCRdb's copy, which holds only in-frame ones; the method was immunoSEQ multiplex PCR. The sample contains 91,000 or so clones, 75% to 95% of which appear only once. Sequencing was done on a sample of peripheral blood. These receptor sequences come from a woman aged 45-65 years in a cohort sampled during active COVID-19.

This clone has only one observation. The CDR3 DNA sequence: TGCGCCAGCAGCTTGGGACAGTCGGGCACTGAAGCTTTCTTT. Translating it yields CASSLGQSGTEAFF. The V and J genes are TRBV5-1 and TRBJ1-1; a weak D match, TRBD1 (5 bases). Trimming took off 0 bases at V and 4 bases at J, with 10 bases between the two ends. Germline CDR1 is SGHRS and CDR2 is YFSETQ. The CDR3 loop spans 14 amino acids. Variable domain in full (rest from reference TRBV5-1 and TRBJ1-1): KAGVTQTPRYLIKTRGQQVTLSCSPISGHRSVSWYQQTPGQGLQFLFEYFSETQRNKGNFPGRFSGRQFSNSRSEMNVSTLELGDSALYLCASSLGQSGTEAFFGQGTRLTVV.

The chain recombines TRBV30 with TRBJ2-5; D is perhaps TRBD2 (5 bases). V lost 1 base to trimming and J lost 5 bases, with 8 bases between them. Germline V CDR1 and CDR2: GTSNPN, SVGIG (reference sequence). CDR3 length: 12 amino acids. CDR3 in DNA: TGTGCCTGGAGTGAAGGGAGTGAGACCCAGTACTTC. Its protein product is CAWSEGSETQYF.

The rearrangement joins TRBV5-1 to TRBJ2-3; TRBD2 matches 8 bases. V was clipped by 0 bases and J by 4 bases; unmatched bases: 4. Germline-derived CDR1 and CDR2 are SGHRS and YFSETQ. This CDR3 is 15 amino acids long. This CDR3 reads CASSLAGRASDTQYF. The CDR3 bases are TGCGCCAGCAGCTTGGCCGGGAGGGCCTCAGATACGCAGTATTTT. Full variable domain (remainder filled in from reference TRBV5-1 and TRBJ2-3): KAGVTQTPRYLIKTRGQQVTLSCSPISGHRSVSWYQQTPGQGLQFLFEYFSETQRNKGNFPGRFSGRQFSNSRSEMNVSTLELGDSALYLCASSLAGRASDTQYFGPGTRLTVL.

The rearrangement uses TRBV7-2 and TRBJ2-4, with D perhaps matching TRBD1 (5 bases). Germline V gene data show CDR1 as SGHTA and CDR2 as FQGNSA. V was shortened by 5 bases and J by 2 bases, with 10 bases between the two germline ends. There are 14 residues in the CDR3. In DNA form, the CDR3 reads TGTGCCAGCAGCCAAGACAGTACCAAAAACATTCAGTACTTC. Translation: CASSQDSTKNIQYF.

The chain couples TRBV3-1 (or the pseudogene TRBV3-2) to TRBJ2-1, with 7 bases fitting TRBD2. The CDR3 consists of 18 residues. The germline V gene encodes CDR1 LGHDT and CDR2 YNNKEL (reference sequence). J gave up 2 bases and V 4 bases, and 14 bases lay outside the gene matches. CDR3 amino acids: CASSPNLAAGNAYNEQFF. For the CDR3, the DNA is TGTGCCAGCAGCCCTAATTTGGCAGCGGGAAACGCCTACAATGAGCAGTTCTTC.

Concerning this clone: Relative to the germline gene, one junction end is altered; a read error may explain this. The chain has TRBV7-7 and TRBJ1-5; D gene ambiguous. Germline values: CDR1 SSHAT, CDR2 FNYEAQ (reference sequence). There are 16 residues in the CDR3. The CDR3 DNA follows: TGTGCTAGCAGCTTAGCTGGCCAGATTAGCAATCAGCCCCAGCATTTT. This encodes CASSLAGQISNQPQHF.

The chain is built from TRBV18 and TRBJ1-1; perhaps TRBD1 as D (5 bases). The CDR3 sequence is 13 residues long. The V end was cut by 6 bases, the J end by 3 bases, with 11 bases between. Germline values: CDR1 KGHSH, CDR2 LQKENI. For the CDR3, the DNA is TGTGCCAGCTCTGGGGGGACGGACACTGAAGCTTTCTTT. It encodes CASSGGTDTEAFF.

Points on this clone: One junction end does not reproduce the germline sequence, and a read error may be involved. This rearrangement joins TRBV5-1 to TRBJ2-3, with D maybe TRBD2 (7 bases). Germline V CDR1 and CDR2: SGHRS, YFSETQ. The length of the CDR3 is 13 residues. The CDR3 DNA is TGCGCCAGCAGCTTCGGGGGGCTAGATGCGCAGTATTTT. This sequence encodes CASSFGGLDAQYF.

V and J are TRBV6-2 or TRBV6-3 and TRBJ2-5; 8 bases are shared with TRBD2. Germline loops: CDR1 MNHEY, CDR2 SVGEGT. The CDR3 runs 14 residues. V shed 7 bases, J shed 9 bases, and the junction held 13 bases outside the gene matches. The CDR3 loop reads CASTPREGPWAQYF. The CDR3 region has the DNA TGTGCCAGCACCCCCCGGGAGGGTCCCTGGGCCCAGTACTTC.

This chain uses TRBV19 with TRBJ2-7; TRBD1 is a possible D gene (6 bases). This CDR3 comprises 15 residues. CDR1 is LNHDA, CDR2 SQIVND, per germline (reference sequence). Trimming took off 1 base at V and 7 bases at J, with 17 bases between the two ends. Here the CDR3 DNA reads TGTGCCAGTAGTATAGGGCAGGGGACGTCTGGGGAGCAGTACTTC. This codes for CASSIGQGTSGEQYF.

The chain links TRBV5-4 to TRBJ2-5, with TRBD2 matching 12 bases. V lost 6 bases, J lost 0 bases, and 3 bases stayed unmatched. The CDR3 is 15 residues long. Germline V gene data show CDR1 as SGHNT and CDR2 as YYREEE (reference sequence). The CDR3 protein is CASTLAGGYQETQYF. The DNA of the CDR3 is TGTGCCAGCACTCTAGCGGGGGGGTACCAAGAGACCCAGTACTTC.

V is TRBV3-1 (or the pseudogene TRBV3-2) and J is TRBJ2-7; TRBD2 matches 7 bases. Germline V gene data show CDR1 as LGHDT and CDR2 as YNNKEL (reference sequence). There are 16 residues in the CDR3. The J segment lost 2 bases and the V segment lost 1 base, leaving 8 bases of the junction unmatched. CDR3 in amino acids: CASSQARLADAYEQYF. The CDR3 nucleotides read TGTGCCAGCAGCCAAGCGCGCCTAGCGGATGCCTACGAGCAGTACTTC.

The chain is built from TRBV7-3 and TRBJ2-1; maybe TRBD2 (6 bases). The V end was cut by 1 base, the J end by 10 bases, with 20 bases between. Per germline, CDR1 SGHTA and CDR2 FQGTGA. This CDR3 spans 16 amino acids. The CDR3 DNA follows: TGTGCCAGCAGCTTAAATCCGGGGGTGGAATCTGGGGAGCAGTTCTTC. This translates into CASSLNPGVESGEQFF.

The V gene is TRBV7-2, the J gene TRBJ1-2; 11 bases are shared with TRBD1. Per germline, CDR1 SGHTA and CDR2 FQGNSA. The junction had 5 bases not matched to a gene; V was cut back by 1 base and J by 1 base. CDR3 length: 17 amino acids. The CDR3 is CASSLVGTGGSNYGYTF. For the CDR3, the DNA is TGTGCCAGCAGCTTAGTCGGGACAGGGGGTAGTAACTATGGCTACACCTTC. The whole variable domain, filled in from reference TRBV7-2 and TRBJ1-2, reads GAGVSQSPSNKVTEKGKDVELRCDPISGHTALYWYRQSLGQGLEFLIYFQGNSAPDKSGLPSDRFSAERTGGSVSTLTIQRTQQEDSAVYLCASSLVGTGGSNYGYTFGSGTRLTVV.

V and J are TRBV19 and TRBJ2-7, with 9 bases identical to TRBD2. The CDR3 extends over 13 amino acids. J gave up 3 bases and V 6 bases, and 3 bases lay outside the gene matches. Germline loops: CDR1 LNHDA, CDR2 SQIVND (reference sequence). The CDR3 DNA sequence: TGTGCCAGTAGCTTAGCGGGAGTCTACGAGCAGTACTTC. Amino acid sequence: CASSLAGVYEQYF.

V is TRBV4-2 and J is TRBJ1-3, with a tentative D call TRBD1 (6 bases). This CDR3 contains 15 residues. Germline CDR1 is LGHNA and CDR2 is YNFKEQ. V shed 3 bases and J shed 2 bases, with 11 bases lying between them. CDR3: CASSQGRTAGNTIYF. Here the CDR3 DNA reads TGTGCCAGCAGCCAGGGAAGGACAGCTGGAAACACCATATATTTT.

The chain has TRBV19 and TRBJ2-3, with a possible D match to TRBD1 (5 bases). CDR1 LNHDA and CDR2 SQIVND come from the germline V gene (reference sequence). The V gene lost 4 bases and the J gene lost 1 base, with 9 bases spanning the gap. This CDR3 comprises 14 residues. The CDR3 reads CASSKGPGTDTQYF. The DNA for the CDR3 is TGTGCCAGTAGTAAGGGGCCAGGCACAGATACGCAGTATTTT.

This sequence joins TRBV30 and TRBJ1-5, with D maybe TRBD1 (5 bases). CDR3 length: 13 residues. The germline V gene encodes CDR1 GTSNPN and CDR2 SVGIG (reference sequence). With 1 base removed from V and 6 bases from J, the gap between germline ends came to 10 bases. The CDR3 bases are TGTGCCTGGAGTGGGACAACGCGTCAGCCCCAGCATTTT. Translation gives CAWSGTTRQPQHF.

V is TRBV18 and J is TRBJ1-3, with D possibly being TRBD1 (5 bases). Germline-derived CDR1 and CDR2 are KGHSH and LQKENI. V dropped 8 bases and J dropped 0 bases, with 17 bases sitting between them. The CDR3 covers 16 residues. CDR3 sequence: CASALFEGLSGNTIYF. CDR3 DNA sequence: TGTGCCAGCGCCCTTTTTGAGGGACTCTCTGGAAACACCATATATTTT.

V and J are TRBV5-4 and TRBJ2-1; 8 bases agree with TRBD2. Germline V lookup: CDR1 SGHNT, CDR2 YYREEE (reference sequence). The V segment lost 5 bases and the J segment 4 bases; nucleotides outside the gene matches: 8. This CDR3 is built from 15 residues. The CDR3 reads CASRLSGGRYNEQFF. DNA of the CDR3: TGTGCCAGCAGATTGAGCGGGGGAAGATACAATGAGCAGTTCTTC.

The V call is TRBV4-1, the J call TRBJ2-1; 11 bases map to TRBD2. V lost 4 bases to trimming and J lost 2 bases; unmatched junction nucleotides: 4. Per germline, CDR1 MGHRA and CDR2 YSYEKL. The CDR3 contains 16 residues. The CDR3 loop is CASSRGTSGAYNEQFF. The CDR3 region has the DNA TGCGCCAGCAGCCGCGGGACTAGCGGTGCCTACAATGAGCAGTTCTTC.

The rearrangement uses TRBV4-1 and TRBJ2-1, with 8 nucleotides matching TRBD2. The CDR3 totals 18 residues. Trimming at V came to 1 base and at J to 6 bases, leaving 14 bases not matched to a gene. Germline V gene data show CDR1 as MGHRA and CDR2 as YSYEKL. CDR3 protein: CASSQGLGGAGVINEQFF. In DNA, the CDR3 is TGCGCCAGCAGCCAAGGGCTGGGCGGAGCGGGGGTCATCAATGAGCAGTTCTTC.

The rearrangement joins TRBV7-6 to TRBJ1-2, with D possibly matching TRBD1 (5 bases). The germline V gene has CDR1 SGHVS and CDR2 FNYEAQ. The CDR3 runs to 16 residues. Trimming stripped 0 bases from V and 4 bases from J, with 15 bases between. This CDR3 reads CASSLAPGRGAYGYTF. The DNA of the CDR3 is TGTGCCAGCAGCTTAGCGCCAGGACGCGGGGCCTATGGCTACACCTTC.

The J gene is TRBJ2-5, the V gene TRBV5-4; 9 bases line up with TRBD2. CDR1 SGHNT and CDR2 YYREEE come from the germline V gene (reference sequence). This CDR3 has 14 residues. The J segment lost 1 base and the V segment lost 2 bases, leaving 0 bases of the junction unmatched. CDR3 coding DNA: TGTGCCAGCAGCTTTAGCGGGGGCCAAGAGACCCAGTACTTC. Translation gives CASSFSGGQETQYF.

The rearrangement links TRBV5-5 to TRBJ2-5; 13 nucleotides align to TRBD2. The CDR3 loop spans 17 amino acids. Germline CDR1 reads SGHKS; CDR2 reads YYEKEE (reference sequence). J gave up 5 bases and V 2 bases, and 9 bases lay outside the gene matches. In nucleotides, the CDR3 is TGTGCCAGCAGCTTAAAATTACTAGCGGGAGGGGTGGAGACCCAGTACTTC. It translates to CASSLKLLAGGVETQYF.

The chain employs TRBV23-1 and TRBJ2-2; the match to TRBD1 covers 9 bases. TRBV23-1 is annotated as an ORF whose role is uncertain. V shed 0 bases and J 6 bases; nucleotides not matched to a gene: 8. This CDR3 has 17 residues. CDR3 in amino acids: CASSQSPGQGCAGELFF. Here the CDR3 DNA reads TGCGCCAGCAGTCAATCGCCGGGACAGGGTTGCGCCGGGGAGCTGTTTTTT.

The chain couples TRBV10-3 to TRBJ1-2, with TRBD1 identical over 11 bases. Looked up from germline, CDR1 is ENHRY and CDR2 is SYGVKD. Trimming cost V 6 bases and J 6 bases; bases outside gene matches: 3. The CDR3 length is 13 residues. The CDR3 is CAISGTGGDGYTF. As DNA, the CDR3 is TGTGCCATCAGCGGGACAGGGGGTGATGGCTACACCTTC.

This chain connects TRBV2 to TRBJ1-4; 9 bases fit TRBD1. Trimming at V came to 7 bases and at J to 0 bases, leaving 3 bases not matched to a gene. Germline-derived CDR1 and CDR2 are SNHLY and FYNNEI. The CDR3 covers 15 residues. CDR3 sequence: CASNRQGATNEKLFF. DNA for the CDR3: TGTGCCAGCAACAGACAGGGGGCAACTAATGAAAAACTGTTTTTT.

V is TRBV5-1 and J is TRBJ2-2; TRBD2 matches 12 bases. CDR1 and CDR2 from the germline V gene are SGHRS and YFSETQ. The V and J ends lost 5 bases and 6 bases, in that order; junction bases with no gene match: 14. The CDR3 has 18 residues. DNA of the CDR3: TGCGCCAGCAGTCCACATCATCCTAGCGGGAGGGCCCCCGGGGAGCTGTTTTTT. Amino acids: CASSPHHPSGRAPGELFF.